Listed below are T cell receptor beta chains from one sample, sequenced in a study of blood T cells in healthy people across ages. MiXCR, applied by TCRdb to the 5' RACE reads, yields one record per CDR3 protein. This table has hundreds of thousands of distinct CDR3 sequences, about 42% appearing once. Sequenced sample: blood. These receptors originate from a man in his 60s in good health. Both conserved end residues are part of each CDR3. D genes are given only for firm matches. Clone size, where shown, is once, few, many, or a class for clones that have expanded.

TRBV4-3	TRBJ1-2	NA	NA	CASSQEVGRIYGYTF	TGCGCCAGCAGCCAAGAGGTCGGGCGGATCTATGGCTACACCTTC
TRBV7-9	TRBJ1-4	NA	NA	CASSPGGGRANEKLFF	TGTGCCAGCAGCCCGGGGGGCGGACGAGCTAATGAAAAACTGTTTTTT
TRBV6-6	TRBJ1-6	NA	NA	CASSYSNTNSPLHF	TGTGCCAGCAGTTACTCGAACACCAATTCACCCCTCCACTTT
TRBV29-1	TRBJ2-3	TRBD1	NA	CSVQLLGQGAETQYF	TGCAGCGTCCAATTACTTGGGCAGGGGGCAGAGACGCAGTATTTT
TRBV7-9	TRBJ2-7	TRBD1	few	CASSLKGQGRDYEQYF	TGTGCCAGCAGCTTGAAAGGACAGGGTCGGGACTACGAGCAGTACTTC
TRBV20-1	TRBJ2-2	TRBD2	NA	CSARVGGENTGELFF	TGCAGTGCTAGGGTCGGGGGGGAGAACACCGGGGAGCTGTTTTTT
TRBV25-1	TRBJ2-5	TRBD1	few	CASRQGARETQYF	TGTGCCAGCAGACAGGGGGCTAGGGAGACCCAGTACTTC
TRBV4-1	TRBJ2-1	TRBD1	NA	CASSQDPSGTGNEQFF	TGCGCCAGCAGCCAAGACCCAAGTGGGACAGGCAATGAGCAGTTCTTC
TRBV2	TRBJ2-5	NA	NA	CASRRDSQSSQYF	TGTGCCAGCAGACGGGACTCGCAATCCTCACAGTACTTC
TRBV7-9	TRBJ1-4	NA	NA	CASSPPLQRGNEKLFF	TGTGCCAGCAGCCCGCCCCTCCAAAGGGGTAATGAAAAACTGTTTTTT
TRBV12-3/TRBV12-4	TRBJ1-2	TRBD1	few	CASSGTGAPRGYTF	TGTGCCAGTAGCGGGACAGGGGCACCTAGGGGCTACACCTTC
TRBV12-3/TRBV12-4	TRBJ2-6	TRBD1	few	CASSWGTGVTGANVLTF	TGTGCCAGCAGTTGGGGGACAGGGGTAACCGGGGCCAACGTCCTGACTTTC
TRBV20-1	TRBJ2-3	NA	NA	CSARAGLHTDTQYF	TGCAGTGCTAGAGCGGGACTCCACACAGATACGCAGTATTTT
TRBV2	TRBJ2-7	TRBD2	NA	CATREKRGGSSYNEQYF	TGTGCCACCCGGGAAAAGCGGGGGGGAAGCTCCTACAATGAGCAGTACTTC
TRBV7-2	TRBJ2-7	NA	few	CASSLDRGGEQYF	TGTGCCAGCAGCTTAGACAGGGGAGGCGAGCAGTACTTC
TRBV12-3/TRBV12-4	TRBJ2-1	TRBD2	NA	CASSDVAGDEQFF	TGTGCCAGCAGCGACGTAGCGGGGGATGAGCAGTTCTTC
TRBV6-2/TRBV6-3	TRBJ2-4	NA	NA	CASSYGPWQGQAKNIQYF	TGTGCCAGCAGTTACGGTCCGTGGCAGGGTCAAGCCAAAAACATTCAGTACTTC
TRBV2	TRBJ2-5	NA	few	CASSARKPQETQYF	TGTGCCAGCAGCGCTCGGAAGCCCCAAGAGACCCAGTACTTC
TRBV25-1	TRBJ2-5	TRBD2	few	CASSDPTSAYYEQNF	TGTGCCAGCAGTGATCCGACTAGCGCTTACTACGAGCAGAACTTC
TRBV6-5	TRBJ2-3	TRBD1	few	CASSPGQGFTDTQYF	TGTGCCAGCTCCCCCGGACAGGGCTTCACAGATACGCAGTATTTT
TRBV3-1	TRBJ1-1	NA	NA	CASSTRENGPMNTEAFF	TGTGCCAGCAGCACCCGAGAAAACGGGCCTATGAACACTGAAGCTTTCTTT
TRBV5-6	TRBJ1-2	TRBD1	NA	CASSLDGTGLYGYTF	TGTGCCAGCAGCTTGGATGGGACAGGACTATATGGCTACACCTTC
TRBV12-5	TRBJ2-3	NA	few	CASGFGRGTDTQYF	TGTGCTAGTGGTTTCGGCCGGGGCACAGATACGCAGTATTTT
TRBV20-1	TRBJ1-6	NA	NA	CGARVGFAYNSPLHF	TGCGGTGCTAGAGTGGGGTTCGCCTATAATTCACCCCTCCACTTT
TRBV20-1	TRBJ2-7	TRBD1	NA	CSVRIWDSGSYEQYF	TGCAGTGTTAGAATTTGGGACAGCGGTTCCTACGAGCAGTACTTC
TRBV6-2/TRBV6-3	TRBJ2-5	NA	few	CASSRNSVGKETQYF	TGTGCCAGCTCGAGAAACAGTGTGGGAAAAGAGACCCAGTACTTC
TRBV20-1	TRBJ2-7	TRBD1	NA	CSARGQGFSEQYF	TGCAGTGCTAGGGGACAGGGGTTCTCCGAGCAGTACTTC
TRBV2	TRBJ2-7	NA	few	CASRLRQGHRWDYEQYF	TGTGCCAGCCGCTTACGGCAGGGACACAGATGGGACTACGAGCAGTACTTC
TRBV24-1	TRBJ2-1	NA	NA	CATAAGATGNEQFF	TGTGCCACCGCGGCGGGGGCTACCGGTAATGAGCAGTTCTTC
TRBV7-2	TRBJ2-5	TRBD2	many	CASSPVAGTGETQYF	TGTGCCAGCAGCCCCGTAGCGGGAACGGGAGAGACCCAGTACTTC
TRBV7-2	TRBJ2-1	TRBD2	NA	CASSLPFRGGRSYNEQFF	TGTGCCAGCAGCCTCCCCTTTCGGGGGGGCCGCTCCTACAATGAGCAGTTCTTC
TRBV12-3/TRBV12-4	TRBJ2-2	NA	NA	CASSFGTKTGELFF	TGTGCCAGCAGTTTCGGGACAAAGACCGGGGAGCTGTTTTTT
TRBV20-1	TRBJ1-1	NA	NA	CSARVVLRSTEAFF	TGCAGTGCTAGAGTTGTATTACGGAGCACTGAAGCTTTCTTT
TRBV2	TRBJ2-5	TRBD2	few	CASSYRRGAGGEQYF	TGTGCCAGCAGTTATCGGCGGGGGGCTGGTGGTGAGCAGTACTTC
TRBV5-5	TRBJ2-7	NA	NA	CASSSTTGPGAEQYF	TGTGCCAGCAGCTCCACGACAGGGCCGGGGGCCGAGCAGTACTTC
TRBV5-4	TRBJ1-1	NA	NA	CASTKGRVNTEAFF	TGTGCCAGCACCAAAGGGAGGGTGAACACTGAAGCTTTCTTT
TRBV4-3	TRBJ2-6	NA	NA	CASSQDPPSSGANVLTF	TGCGCCAGCAGCCAAGATCCCCCGAGCTCTGGGGCCAACGTCCTGACTTTC
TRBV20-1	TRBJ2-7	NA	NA	CSARPLEFSYEQYF	TGCAGTGCTAGACCCCTTGAATTCTCCTACGAGCAGTACTTC
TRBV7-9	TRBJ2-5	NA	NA	CASSLVSGMETQYF	TGTGCCAGCAGCTTAGTCTCAGGGATGGAGACCCAGTACTTC
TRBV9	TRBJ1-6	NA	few	CASRQEGLENSPLHF	TGTGCCAGCCGACAGGAGGGGCTTGAGAATTCACCCCTCCACTTT
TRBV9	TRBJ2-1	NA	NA	CASGTHQKNEQFF	TGTGCCAGCGGGACCCACCAAAAGAATGAGCAGTTCTTC
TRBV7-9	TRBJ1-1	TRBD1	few	CASSPARTGTTFF	TGTGCCAGCAGCCCCGCGAGGACAGGGACCACTTTCTTT